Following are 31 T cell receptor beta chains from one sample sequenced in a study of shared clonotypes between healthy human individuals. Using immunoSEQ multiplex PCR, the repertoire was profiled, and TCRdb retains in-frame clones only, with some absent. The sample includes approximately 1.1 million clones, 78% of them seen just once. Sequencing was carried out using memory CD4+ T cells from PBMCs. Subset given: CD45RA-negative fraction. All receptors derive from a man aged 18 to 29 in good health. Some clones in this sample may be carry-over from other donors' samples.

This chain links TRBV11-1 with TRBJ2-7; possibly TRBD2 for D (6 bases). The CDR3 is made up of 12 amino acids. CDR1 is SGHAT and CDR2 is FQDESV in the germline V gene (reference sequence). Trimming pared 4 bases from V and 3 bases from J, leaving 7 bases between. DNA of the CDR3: TGTGCCAGCAGCTGGGGGGACTACGAGCAGTACTTC. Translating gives CASSWGDYEQYF. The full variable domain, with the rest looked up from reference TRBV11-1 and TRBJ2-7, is EAEVAQSPRYKITEKSQAVAFWCDPISGHATLYWYRQILGQGPELLVQFQDESVVDDSQLPKDRFSAERLKGVDSTLKIQPAELGDSAMYLCASSWGDYEQYFGPGTRLTVT.

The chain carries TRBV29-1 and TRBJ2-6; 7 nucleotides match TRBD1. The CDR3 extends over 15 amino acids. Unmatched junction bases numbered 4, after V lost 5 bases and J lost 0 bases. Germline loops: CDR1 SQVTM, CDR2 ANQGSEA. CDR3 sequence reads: CSVQTGYSGANVLTF. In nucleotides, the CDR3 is TGCAGCGTTCAGACAGGGTACTCTGGGGCCAACGTCCTGACTTTC.

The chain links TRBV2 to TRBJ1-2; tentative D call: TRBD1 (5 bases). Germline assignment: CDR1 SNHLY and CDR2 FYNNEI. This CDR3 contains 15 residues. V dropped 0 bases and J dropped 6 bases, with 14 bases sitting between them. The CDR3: CASSEARRQRHGYTF. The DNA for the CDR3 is TGTGCCAGCAGTGAAGCGCGGCGACAGCGACATGGCTACACCTTC. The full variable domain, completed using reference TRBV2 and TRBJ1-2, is EPEVTQTPSHQVTQMGQEVILRCVPISNHLYFYWYRQILGQKVEFLVSFYNNEISEKSEIFDDQFSVERPDGSNFTLKIRSTKLEDSAMYFCASSEARRQRHGYTFGSGTRLTVV.

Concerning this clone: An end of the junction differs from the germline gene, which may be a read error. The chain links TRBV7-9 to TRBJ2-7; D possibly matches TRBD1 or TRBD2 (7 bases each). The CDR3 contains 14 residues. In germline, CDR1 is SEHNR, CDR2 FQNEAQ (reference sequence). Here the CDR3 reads CASSPGGGSSEQYF. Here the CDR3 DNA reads TGTGCCAGCAGCCCAGGGGGGGGATCCTCCGAGCAGTACTTC.

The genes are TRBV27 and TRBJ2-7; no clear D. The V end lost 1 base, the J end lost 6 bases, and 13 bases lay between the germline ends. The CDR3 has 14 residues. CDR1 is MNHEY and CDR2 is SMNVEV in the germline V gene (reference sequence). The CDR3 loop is CASSLYRVPGEQYF. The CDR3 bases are TGTGCCAGCAGTTTATATAGGGTGCCCGGCGAGCAGTACTTC.

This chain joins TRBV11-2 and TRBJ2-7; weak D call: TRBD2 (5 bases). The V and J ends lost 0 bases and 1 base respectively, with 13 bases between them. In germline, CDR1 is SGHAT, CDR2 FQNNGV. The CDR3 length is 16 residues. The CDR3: CASSLDVGRGSYEQYF. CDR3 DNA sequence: TGTGCCAGCAGCTTAGATGTGGGGAGAGGGTCCTACGAGCAGTACTTC.

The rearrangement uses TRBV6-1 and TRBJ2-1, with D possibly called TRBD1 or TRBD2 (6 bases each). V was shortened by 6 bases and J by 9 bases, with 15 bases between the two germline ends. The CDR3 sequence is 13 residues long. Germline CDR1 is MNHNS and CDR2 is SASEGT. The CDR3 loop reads CASRTGAVTEQFF. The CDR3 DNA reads TGTGCCAGCAGGACGGGGGCGGTGACTGAGCAGTTCTTC.

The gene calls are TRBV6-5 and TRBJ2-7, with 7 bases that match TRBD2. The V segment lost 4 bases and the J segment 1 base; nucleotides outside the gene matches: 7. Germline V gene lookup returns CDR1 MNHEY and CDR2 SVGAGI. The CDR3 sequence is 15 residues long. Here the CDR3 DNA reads TGTGCCAGCAGTTCCGCACCGGGACTATCCTACGAGCAGTACTTC. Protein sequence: CASSSAPGLSYEQYF.

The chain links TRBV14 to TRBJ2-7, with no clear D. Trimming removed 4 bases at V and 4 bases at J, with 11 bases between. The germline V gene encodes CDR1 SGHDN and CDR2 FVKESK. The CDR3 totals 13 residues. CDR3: CASSPGRNYEQYF. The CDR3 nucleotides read TGTGCCAGCAGCCCTGGACGGAATTACGAGCAGTACTTC.

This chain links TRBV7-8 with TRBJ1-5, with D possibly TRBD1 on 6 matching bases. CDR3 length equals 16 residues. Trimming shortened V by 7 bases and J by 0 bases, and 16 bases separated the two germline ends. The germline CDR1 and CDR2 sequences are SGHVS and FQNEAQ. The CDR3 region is CASTPDRSHSNQPQHF. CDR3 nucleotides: TGTGCCAGCACCCCGGACAGAAGCCATAGCAATCAGCCCCAGCATTTT. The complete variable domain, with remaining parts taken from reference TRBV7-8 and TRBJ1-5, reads GAGVSQSPRYKVAKRGQDVALRCDPISGHVSLFWYQQALGQGPEFLTYFQNEAQLDKSGLPSDRFFAERPEGSVSTLKIQRTQQEDSAVYLCASTPDRSHSNQPQHFGDGTRLSIL.

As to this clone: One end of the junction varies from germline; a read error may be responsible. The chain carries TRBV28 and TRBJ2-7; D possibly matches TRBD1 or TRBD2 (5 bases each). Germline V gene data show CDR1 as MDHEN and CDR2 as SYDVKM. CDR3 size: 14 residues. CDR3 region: CASRAGVALRTKAF. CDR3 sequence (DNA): TGTGCCAGCCGGGCCGGGGTAGCACTCAGGACAAAGGCATTC.

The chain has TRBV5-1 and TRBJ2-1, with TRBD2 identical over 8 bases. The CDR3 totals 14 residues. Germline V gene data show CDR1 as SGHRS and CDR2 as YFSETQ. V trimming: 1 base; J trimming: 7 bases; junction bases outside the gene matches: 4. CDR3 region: CASSLTAGVNEQFF. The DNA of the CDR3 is TGCGCCAGCAGCTTGACAGCGGGAGTGAATGAGCAGTTCTTC.

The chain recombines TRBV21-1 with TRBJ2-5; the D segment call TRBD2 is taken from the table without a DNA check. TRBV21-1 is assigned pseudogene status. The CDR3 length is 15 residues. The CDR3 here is CASSWRSRTGETQYF. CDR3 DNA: TGTGCCAGCAGCTGGCGCTCGAGAACGGGAGAGACCCAGTACTTC.

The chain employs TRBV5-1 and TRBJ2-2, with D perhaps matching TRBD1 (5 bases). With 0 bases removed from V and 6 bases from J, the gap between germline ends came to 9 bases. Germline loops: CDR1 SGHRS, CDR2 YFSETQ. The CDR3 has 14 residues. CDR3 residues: CASSLDRLPGELFF. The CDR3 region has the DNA TGCGCCAGCAGCTTGGACAGGCTGCCCGGGGAGCTGTTTTTT. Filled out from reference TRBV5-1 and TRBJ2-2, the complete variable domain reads KAGVTQTPRYLIKTRGQQVTLSCSPISGHRSVSWYQQTPGQGLQFLFEYFSETQRNKGNFPGRFSGRQFSNSRSEMNVSTLELGDSALYLCASSLDRLPGELFFGEGSRLTVL.

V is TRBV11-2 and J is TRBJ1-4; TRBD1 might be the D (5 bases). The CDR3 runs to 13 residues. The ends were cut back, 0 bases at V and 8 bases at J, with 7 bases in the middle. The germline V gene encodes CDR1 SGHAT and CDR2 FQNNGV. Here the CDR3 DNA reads TGTGCCAGCAGCTTAGATCGGACAGAAAAACTGTTTTTT. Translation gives CASSLDRTEKLFF.

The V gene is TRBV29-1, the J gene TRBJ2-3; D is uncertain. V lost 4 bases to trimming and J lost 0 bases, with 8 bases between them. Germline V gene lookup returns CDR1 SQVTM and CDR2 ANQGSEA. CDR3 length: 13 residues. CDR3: CSVALTSTDTQYF. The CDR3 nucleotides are TGCAGCGTTGCATTAACTAGCACAGATACGCAGTATTTT.

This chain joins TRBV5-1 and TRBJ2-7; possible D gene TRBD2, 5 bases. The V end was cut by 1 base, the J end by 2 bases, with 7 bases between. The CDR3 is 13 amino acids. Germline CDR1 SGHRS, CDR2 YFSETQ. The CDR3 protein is CASSLTGTYEQYF. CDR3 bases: TGCGCCAGCAGCTTGACGGGGACCTACGAGCAGTACTTC.

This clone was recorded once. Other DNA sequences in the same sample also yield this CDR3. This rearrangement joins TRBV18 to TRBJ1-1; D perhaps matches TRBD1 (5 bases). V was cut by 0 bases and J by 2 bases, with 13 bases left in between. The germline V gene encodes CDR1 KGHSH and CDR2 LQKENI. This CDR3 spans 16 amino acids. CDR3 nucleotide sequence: TGTGCCAGCTCACCACCGTCCCGGGGGAGAAACACTGAAGCTTTCTTT. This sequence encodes CASSPPSRGRNTEAFF.

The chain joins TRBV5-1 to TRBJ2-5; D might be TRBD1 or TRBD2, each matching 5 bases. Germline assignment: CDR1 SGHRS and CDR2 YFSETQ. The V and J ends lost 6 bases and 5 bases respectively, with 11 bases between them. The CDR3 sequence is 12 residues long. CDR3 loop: CASTLEGETQYF. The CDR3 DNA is TGCGCCAGCACGCTAGAGGGGGAGACCCAGTACTTC.

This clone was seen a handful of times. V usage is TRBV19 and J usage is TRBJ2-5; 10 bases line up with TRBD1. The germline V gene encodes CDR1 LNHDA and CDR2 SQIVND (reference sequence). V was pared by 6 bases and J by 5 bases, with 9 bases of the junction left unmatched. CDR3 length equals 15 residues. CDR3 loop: CASRRTGTGDETQYF. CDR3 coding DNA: TGTGCCAGTAGACGGACCGGGACAGGGGACGAGACCCAGTACTTC.

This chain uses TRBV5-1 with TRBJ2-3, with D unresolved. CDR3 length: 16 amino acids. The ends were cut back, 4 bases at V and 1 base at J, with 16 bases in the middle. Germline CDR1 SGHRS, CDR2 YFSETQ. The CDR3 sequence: CASSLGSPSGTDTQYF. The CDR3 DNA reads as TGCGCCAGCAGCCTAGGGTCCCCCTCGGGCACAGATACGCAGTATTTT. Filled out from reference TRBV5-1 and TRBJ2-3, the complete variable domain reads KAGVTQTPRYLIKTRGQQVTLSCSPISGHRSVSWYQQTPGQGLQFLFEYFSETQRNKGNFPGRFSGRQFSNSRSEMNVSTLELGDSALYLCASSLGSPSGTDTQYFGPGTRLTVL.

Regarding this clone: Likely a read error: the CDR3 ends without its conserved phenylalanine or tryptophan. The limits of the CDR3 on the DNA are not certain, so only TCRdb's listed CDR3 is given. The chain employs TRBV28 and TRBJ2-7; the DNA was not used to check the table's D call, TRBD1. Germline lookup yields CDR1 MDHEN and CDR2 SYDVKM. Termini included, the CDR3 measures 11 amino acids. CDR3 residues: CACLKPGQVLL.

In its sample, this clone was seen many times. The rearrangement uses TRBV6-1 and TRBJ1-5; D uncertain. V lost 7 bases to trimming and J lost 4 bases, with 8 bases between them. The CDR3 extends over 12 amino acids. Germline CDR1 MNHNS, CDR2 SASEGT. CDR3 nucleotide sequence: TGTGCCAGCACCACGGGGAATCAGCCCCAGCATTTT. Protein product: CASTTGNQPQHF.

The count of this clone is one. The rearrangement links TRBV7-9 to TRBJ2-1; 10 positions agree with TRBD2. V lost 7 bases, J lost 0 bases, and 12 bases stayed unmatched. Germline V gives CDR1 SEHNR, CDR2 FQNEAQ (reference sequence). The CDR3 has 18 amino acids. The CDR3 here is CASTRGLAGAPSYNEQFF. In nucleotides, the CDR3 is TGTGCCAGCACCCGGGGCCTAGCGGGAGCCCCCTCCTACAATGAGCAGTTCTTC.

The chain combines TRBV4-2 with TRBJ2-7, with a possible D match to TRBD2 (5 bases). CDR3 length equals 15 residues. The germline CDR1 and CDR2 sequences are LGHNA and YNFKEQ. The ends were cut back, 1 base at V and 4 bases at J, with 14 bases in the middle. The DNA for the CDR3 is TGTGCCAGCAGCCAAGGCGGGCCAGGAGCGTACGAGCAGTACTTC. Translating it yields CASSQGGPGAYEQYF.

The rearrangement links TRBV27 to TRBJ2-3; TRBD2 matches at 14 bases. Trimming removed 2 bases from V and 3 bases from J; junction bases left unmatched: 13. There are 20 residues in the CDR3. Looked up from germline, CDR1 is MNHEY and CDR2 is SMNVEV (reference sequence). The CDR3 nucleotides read TGTGCCAGCAGTTTAGGGGGCCCGGGACTAGCGGGAGTCGGGACAGATACGCAGTATTTT. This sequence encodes CASSLGGPGLAGVGTDTQYF.

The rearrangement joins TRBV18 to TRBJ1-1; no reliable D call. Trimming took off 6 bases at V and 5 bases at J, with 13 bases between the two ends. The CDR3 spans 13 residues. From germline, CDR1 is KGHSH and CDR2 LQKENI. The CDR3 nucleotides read TGTGCCAGCTCCCTCTCTGGAGGTACTGAAGCTTTCTTT. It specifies CASSLSGGTEAFF.

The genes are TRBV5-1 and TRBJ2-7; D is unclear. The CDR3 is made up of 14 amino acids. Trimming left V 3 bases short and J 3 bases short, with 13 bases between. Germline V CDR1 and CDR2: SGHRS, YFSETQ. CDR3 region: CASSSWTASYEQYF. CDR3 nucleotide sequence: TGCGCCAGCAGCTCATGGACGGCGAGCTACGAGCAGTACTTC.

This CDR3 is CASSGGLAGDQETQYF. The CDR3 nucleotides are TGTGCCAGCAGCGGCGGACTAGCGGGAGATCAAGAGACCCAGTACTTC. The chain carries TRBV5-4 and TRBJ2-5; 13 bases are a match to TRBD2. The CDR3 spans 16 residues. After removal of 4 bases from V and 2 bases from J, the junction contained 5 bases not matched to a gene. From germline, CDR1 is SGHNT and CDR2 YYREEE (reference sequence).

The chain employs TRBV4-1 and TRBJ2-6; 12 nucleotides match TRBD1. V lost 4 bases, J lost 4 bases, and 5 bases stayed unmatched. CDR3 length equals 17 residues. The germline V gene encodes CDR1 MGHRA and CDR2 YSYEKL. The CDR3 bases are TGCGCCAGCAGCCCGGGACAGGGGGCGTTGGGGGCCAACGTCCTGACTTTC. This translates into CASSPGQGALGANVLTF.

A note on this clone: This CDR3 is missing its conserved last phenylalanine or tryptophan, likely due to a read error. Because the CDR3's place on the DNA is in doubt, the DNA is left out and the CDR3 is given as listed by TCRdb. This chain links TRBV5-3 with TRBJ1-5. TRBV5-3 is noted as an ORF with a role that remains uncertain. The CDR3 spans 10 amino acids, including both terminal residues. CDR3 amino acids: CARSRVRTSY.